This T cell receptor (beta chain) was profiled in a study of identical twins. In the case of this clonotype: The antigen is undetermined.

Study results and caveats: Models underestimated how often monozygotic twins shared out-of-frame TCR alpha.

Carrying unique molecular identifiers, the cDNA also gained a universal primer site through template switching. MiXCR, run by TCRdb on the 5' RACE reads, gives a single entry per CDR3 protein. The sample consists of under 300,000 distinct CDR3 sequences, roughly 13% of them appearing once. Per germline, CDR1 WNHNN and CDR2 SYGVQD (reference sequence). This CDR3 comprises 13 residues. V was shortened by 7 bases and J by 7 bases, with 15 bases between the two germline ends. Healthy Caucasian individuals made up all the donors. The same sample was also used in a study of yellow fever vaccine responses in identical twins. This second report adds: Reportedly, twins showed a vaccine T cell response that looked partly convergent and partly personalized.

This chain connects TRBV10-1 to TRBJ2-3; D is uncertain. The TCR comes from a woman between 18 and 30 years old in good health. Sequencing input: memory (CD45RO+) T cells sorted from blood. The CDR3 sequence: CASNTAGANTQYF. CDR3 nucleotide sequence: TGCGCCAGCAATACCGCCGGAGCTAATACGCAGTATTTT.